The clone carrying this T cell receptor beta chain has a single count. This specimen belongs to a study of control samples from healthy donors and cancer patients. Germline CDR1 and CDR2: LNHDA and SQIVND (reference sequence). V dropped 4 bases and J dropped 5; count of bases not matched to a gene: 3. The CDR3 loop spans 13 amino acids. The method was immunoSEQ multiplex PCR; TCRdb's version includes in-frame clones alone and lacks a portion of them. The data hold 150,000 to 200,000 clones, with 90% to 95% observed a single time. Sequenced material: blood. The TCR sequence derives from a woman under 30 in good health. This rearrangement joins TRBV19 to TRBJ1-2; 8 nucleotides line up with TRBD1. CDR3 sequence (DNA): TGTGCCAGTAGTACCGACAGGGGATATGGCTACACCTTC. As protein: CASSTDRGYGYTF.